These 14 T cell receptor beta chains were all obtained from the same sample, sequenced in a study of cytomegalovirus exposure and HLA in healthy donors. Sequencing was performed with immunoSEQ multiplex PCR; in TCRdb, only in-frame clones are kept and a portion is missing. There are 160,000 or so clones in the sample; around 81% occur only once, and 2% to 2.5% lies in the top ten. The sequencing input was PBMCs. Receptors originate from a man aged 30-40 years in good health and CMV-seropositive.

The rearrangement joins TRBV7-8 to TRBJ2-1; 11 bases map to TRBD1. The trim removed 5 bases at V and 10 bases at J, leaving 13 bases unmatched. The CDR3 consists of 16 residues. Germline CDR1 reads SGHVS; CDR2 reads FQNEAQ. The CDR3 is CASSPFGTGGTGEQFF. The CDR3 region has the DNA TGTGCCAGCAGCCCATTCGGGACAGGGGGAACCGGGGAGCAGTTCTTC.

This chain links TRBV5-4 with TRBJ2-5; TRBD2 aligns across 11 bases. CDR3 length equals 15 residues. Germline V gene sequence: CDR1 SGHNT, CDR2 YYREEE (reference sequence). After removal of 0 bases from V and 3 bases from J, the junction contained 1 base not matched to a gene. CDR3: CASSLVAGGEETQYF. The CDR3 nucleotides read TGTGCCAGCAGCTTGGTAGCGGGGGGGGAAGAGACCCAGTACTTC.

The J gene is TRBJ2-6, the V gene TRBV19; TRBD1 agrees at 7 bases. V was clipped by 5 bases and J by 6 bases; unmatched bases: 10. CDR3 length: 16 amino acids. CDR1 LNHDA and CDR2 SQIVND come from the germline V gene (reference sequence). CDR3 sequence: CASSVLQGLLANVLTF. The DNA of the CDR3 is TGTGCCAGTAGTGTACTACAGGGGCTCTTGGCCAACGTCCTGACTTTC.

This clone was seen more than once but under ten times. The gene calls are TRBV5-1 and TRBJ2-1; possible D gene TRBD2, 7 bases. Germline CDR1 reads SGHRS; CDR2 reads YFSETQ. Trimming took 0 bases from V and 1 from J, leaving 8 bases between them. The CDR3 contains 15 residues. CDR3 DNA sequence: TGCGCCAGCAGCTTGGAGGGGGGGTCCTACAATGAGCAGTTCTTC. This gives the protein CASSLEGGSYNEQFF.

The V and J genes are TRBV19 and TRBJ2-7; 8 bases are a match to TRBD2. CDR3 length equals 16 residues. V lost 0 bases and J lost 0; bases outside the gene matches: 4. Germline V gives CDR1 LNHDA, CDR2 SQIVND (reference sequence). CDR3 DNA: TGTGCCAGTAGTATAGAGGATAGCGGGGCCTCCTACGAGCAGTACTTC. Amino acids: CASSIEDSGASYEQYF.

The CDR3 DNA sequence: TGTGCCAGCAGCGCGGGGGGTGGAAACACCATATATTTT. Protein sequence: CASSAGGGNTIYF. The chain combines TRBV13 with TRBJ1-3, with a possible D match to TRBD1 (5 bases). The V gene's germline CDR1 is PRHDT and CDR2 FYEKMQ (reference sequence). This CDR3 has 13 residues. V gave up 5 bases and J gave up 3 bases, with 8 bases separating them.

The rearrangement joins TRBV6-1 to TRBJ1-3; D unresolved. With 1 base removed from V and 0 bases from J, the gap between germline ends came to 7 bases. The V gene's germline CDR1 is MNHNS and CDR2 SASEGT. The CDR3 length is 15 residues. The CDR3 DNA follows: TGTGCCAGCAGTGAAGTTAACACCTCTGGAAACACCATATATTTT. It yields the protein CASSEVNTSGNTIYF.

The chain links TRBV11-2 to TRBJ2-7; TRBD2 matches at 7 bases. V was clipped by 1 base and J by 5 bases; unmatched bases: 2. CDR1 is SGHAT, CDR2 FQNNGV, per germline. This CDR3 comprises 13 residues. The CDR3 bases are TGTGCCAGCAGCTTAGGACTAGCCCACGAGCAGTACTTC. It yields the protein CASSLGLAHEQYF.

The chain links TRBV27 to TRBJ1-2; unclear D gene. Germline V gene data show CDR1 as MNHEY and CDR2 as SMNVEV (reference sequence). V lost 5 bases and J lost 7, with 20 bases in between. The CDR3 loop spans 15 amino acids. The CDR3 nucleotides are TGTGCCAGCAGTCCCCGGGTCATAACGATCGGTGGCTACACCTTC. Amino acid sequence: CASSPRVITIGGYTF.

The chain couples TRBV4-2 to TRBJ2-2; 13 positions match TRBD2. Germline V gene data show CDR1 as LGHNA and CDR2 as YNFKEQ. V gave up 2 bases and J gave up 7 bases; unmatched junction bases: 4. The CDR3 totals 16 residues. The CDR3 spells CASSQPGTSGVGELFF. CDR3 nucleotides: TGTGCCAGCAGCCAACCCGGGACTAGCGGGGTCGGGGAGCTGTTTTTT.

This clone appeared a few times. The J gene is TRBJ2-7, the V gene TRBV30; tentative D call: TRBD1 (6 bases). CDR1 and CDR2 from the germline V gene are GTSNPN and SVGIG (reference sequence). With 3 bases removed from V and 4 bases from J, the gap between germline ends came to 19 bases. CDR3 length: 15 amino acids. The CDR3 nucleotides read TGTGCCTGGAGAGTTCAGGGGACATGGTCGTACGAGCAGTACTTC. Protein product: CAWRVQGTWSYEQYF.

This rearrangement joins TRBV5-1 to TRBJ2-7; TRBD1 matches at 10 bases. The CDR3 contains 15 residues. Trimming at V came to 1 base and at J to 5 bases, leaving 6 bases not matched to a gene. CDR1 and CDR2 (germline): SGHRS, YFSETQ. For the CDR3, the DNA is TGCGCCAGCAGCTTGTACGGGACAGGGGTCCACGAGCAGTACTTC. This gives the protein CASSLYGTGVHEQYF.

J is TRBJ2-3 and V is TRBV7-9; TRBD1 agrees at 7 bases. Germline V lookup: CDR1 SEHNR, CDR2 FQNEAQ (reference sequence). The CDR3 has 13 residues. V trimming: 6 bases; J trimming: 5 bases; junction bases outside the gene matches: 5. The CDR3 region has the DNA TGTGCCAGCAGGGGACAGTTTGGAGATACGCAGTATTTT. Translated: CASRGQFGDTQYF.

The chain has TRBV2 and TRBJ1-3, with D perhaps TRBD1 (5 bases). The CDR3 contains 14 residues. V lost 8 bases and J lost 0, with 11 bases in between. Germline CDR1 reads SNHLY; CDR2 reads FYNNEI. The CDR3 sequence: CASQGSYSGNTIYF. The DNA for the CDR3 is TGTGCCAGCCAGGGATCATACTCTGGAAACACCATATATTTT.